This entry is about one T cell receptor (beta chain). One junction end disagrees with the germline gene, perhaps due to a read error. CDR1 and CDR2 from the germline V gene are SGDLS and YYNGEE. This CDR3 contains 12 residues. This sample was included in a study of blood T cell repertoires in COVID-19. As processed by the authors: Using reference gene primer amplification, nucleated cell counts were estimated. Produced via immunoSEQ multiplex PCR; TCRdb's table is partial and in-frame only. The DNA was the basis for D and trimming; V, J and clone size are from that table. The sample has roughly 78,000 clones; around nine tenths are singletons.

This clonotype was sampled from a woman in her sixties or seventies with acute or convalescent COVID-19. V and J are TRBV9 and TRBJ2-3; D might be TRBD2 (5 bases). Sequenced: peripheral blood. CDR3 loop: CASSEFSAPQYF. In DNA, the CDR3 is TGTGCCAGCAGCGAGTTTAGCGCCCCGCAATATTTT.